This is a list of T cell receptor beta chains from one sample in a study of blood T cell repertoires in COVID-19. Method: immunoSEQ multiplex PCR; TCRdb's copy keeps in-frame clones and lacks some. The sample lists 200,000 to 300,000 clones, around four fifths occurring once. Sequenced material: PBMCs or T cells enriched from blood (not recorded which). The receptors originated from a woman aged 40 to 50 who had been exposed to COVID-19. The CDR3 runs from the conserved cysteine through the conserved F or W. The D gene is left open where the match is weak. Clone sizes are given selectively: once, few, many, or a class where the clone is expanded.

J: TRBJ2-1; V: TRBV4-3; size: once; D: NA; DNA: TGCGCCAGCAGCCAAGATTGGCGGGGCCACGGTGAGCAGTTCTTC; CDR3: CASSQDWRGHGEQFF
J: TRBJ1-6; V: TRBV25-1; size: NA; D: NA; DNA: TGTGCCAGCAGTGACAGGTTTGATTCACCCCTCCACTTT; CDR3: CASSDRFDSPLHF
J: TRBJ1-5; V: TRBV7-9; size: few; D: NA; DNA: TGTGCCAGCAGCCCACAGGGCTCTAGGGCCCAGCATTTT; CDR3: CASSPQGSRAQHF
J: TRBJ2-1; V: TRBV29-1; size: NA; D: NA; DNA: TGCAGCGTTGAATATGGTAGGGGAAATGAGCAGTTCTTC; CDR3: CSVEYGRGNEQFF
J: TRBJ1-1; V: TRBV2; size: NA; D: TRBD1; DNA: TGTGCCAGCAGGAGACAGGGGGGCCTTTTTATGAACACTGAAGCTTTCTTT; CDR3: CASRRQGGLFMNTEAFF
J: TRBJ1-4; V: TRBV6-5; size: NA; D: NA; DNA: TGTGCCAGCAGTTACTCCCGGACAGCAACTAATGAAAAACTGTTTTTT; CDR3: CASSYSRTATNEKLFF
J: TRBJ2-1; V: TRBV5-6; size: NA; D: TRBD1; DNA: TGTGCCAGCAGCTTGGGGGACAGCTCCTACAATGAGCAGTTCTTC; CDR3: CASSLGDSSYNEQFF
J: TRBJ2-1; V: TRBV4-1; size: NA; D: TRBD2; DNA: TGCGCCAGCAGCCAATCCCCGGTTAGCGGGGGGGCCGGGAATGAGCAGTTCTTC; CDR3: CASSQSPVSGGAGNEQFF
J: TRBJ1-1; V: TRBV6-2/TRBV6-3; size: NA; D: TRBD1; DNA: TGTGCCAGCAGTTACGGGGGACAGTCGGACACTGAAGCTTTCTTT; CDR3: CASSYGGQSDTEAFF
J: TRBJ1-2; V: TRBV7-2; size: NA; D: NA; DNA: TGTGCCAGCAGCCCACCAGGGAGGGATGGCTACACCTTC; CDR3: CASSPPGRDGYTF
J: TRBJ2-1; V: TRBV2; size: NA; D: NA; DNA: TGTGCCAGCAGTGAAGCGCATGCGGCATACAATGAGCAGTTCTTC; CDR3: CASSEAHAAYNEQFF
J: TRBJ1-1; V: TRBV7-6; size: once; D: NA; DNA: TGTGCCAGCAGCCCGAGGCAAAACACTGAAGCTTTCTTT; CDR3: CASSPRQNTEAFF
J: TRBJ1-6; V: TRBV5-1; size: many; D: TRBD1; DNA: TGCGCCAGCAGCCCGGCGACAGGGGGGTATAATTCACCCCTCCACTTT; CDR3: CASSPATGGYNSPLHF
J: TRBJ2-1; V: TRBV27; size: NA; D: NA; DNA: TGTGCCAGCAGTTCCCTACTACTTAGCTCCTACAATGAGCAGTTCTTC; CDR3: CASSSLLLSSYNEQFF
J: TRBJ1-5; V: TRBV28; size: NA; D: NA; DNA: TGTGCCAGCAGTTTATTAGTTCAGCCCCAGCATTTT; CDR3: CASSLLVQPQHF
J: TRBJ2-5; V: TRBV7-7; size: NA; D: TRBD2; DNA: TGTGCTAGCAGCTTAGGGGGACTAGCGGGGGTTGAGACCCAGTACTTC; CDR3: CASSLGGLAGVETQYF
J: TRBJ2-5; V: TRBV2; size: once; D: NA; DNA: TGTGCCAGCGGTCAGGGAAGGGAGACCCAGTACTTC; CDR3: CASGQGRETQYF